These 2 T cell receptor beta chains came from one sample sequenced in a study of shared clonotypes between healthy human individuals. The method was immunoSEQ multiplex PCR; TCRdb's version includes in-frame clones alone and lacks a portion of them. Of about 730,000 clones in the sample, over 60% were seen once. Sequenced material: memory CD4+ T cells sorted from blood. Subset reported: CD45RA-negative fraction. The receptors were gathered from a woman in her twenties or thirties in good health.

At least ten counts were recorded for this clone. This chain links TRBV19 with TRBJ2-5; TRBD1 matches 9 bases. The J segment lost 5 bases and the V segment lost 5 bases, leaving 12 bases of the junction unmatched. The germline gives CDR1 LNHDA, CDR2 SQIVND (reference sequence). CDR3 length: 16 residues. The CDR3 DNA is TGTGCCAGTAGTCCACGGACAGGGGAGGTGAAGGAGACCCAGTACTTC. This gives the protein CASSPRTGEVKETQYF.

The chain recombines TRBV18 with TRBJ1-4, with D tentatively TRBD1 (5 bases). Germline assignment: CDR1 KGHSH and CDR2 LQKENI. The CDR3 has 14 residues. Trimming shortened V by 4 bases and J by 5 bases, and 11 bases separated the two germline ends. DNA for the CDR3: TGTGCCAGCTCACTAGACAGACGCAATGAAAAACTGTTTTTT. Amino acids: CASSLDRRNEKLFF. Together with reference TRBV18 and TRBJ1-4, the CDR3 gives the full variable domain: NAGVMQNPRHLVRRRGQEARLRCSPMKGHSHVYWYRQLPEEGLKFMVYLQKENIIDESGMPKERFSAEFPKEGPSILRIQQVVRGDSAAYFCASSLDRRNEKLFFGSGTQLSVL.